A selection of T cell receptor beta chains follows, all from one sample in a study of blood T cell repertoires in COVID-19. Clones were read by immunoSEQ multiplex PCR, and TCRdb kept only the in-frame ones, dropping some. The sample carries 200,000 or so clones, 70% to 90% recorded once. Sample: peripheral blood. These receptors came from a human donor with active or convalescent COVID-19. The donor label of this sample is uncertain. The CDR3 runs from the conserved cysteine through the conserved F or W. Fields, in order: V gene, D gene, clone size, J gene, CDR3 DNA, CDR3 protein. D genes are given only for firm matches. Clone sizes are given selectively: once, few, many, or a class where the clone is expanded.

v_call: TRBV4-2; d_call: TRBD2; clone_size: NA; j_call: TRBJ2-5; cdr3_nt: TGTGCCAGCAGCCAAGAACTAGCGGGGGTATCGAAAGAGACCCAGTACTTC; cdr3_aa: CASSQELAGVSKETQYF
v_call: TRBV3-1/TRBV3-2; d_call: NA; clone_size: NA; j_call: TRBJ2-6; cdr3_nt: TGTGCCAGCAGCCAAATGCCGGGCTCTGGGGCCAACGTCCTGACTTTC; cdr3_aa: CASSQMPGSGANVLTF
v_call: TRBV4-2; d_call: NA; clone_size: NA; j_call: TRBJ2-3; cdr3_nt: TGTGCCAGCAGCCTCTACTTGGAGGCAGATACGCAGTATTTT; cdr3_aa: CASSLYLEADTQYF
v_call: TRBV7-9; d_call: TRBD1; clone_size: few; j_call: TRBJ2-7; cdr3_nt: TGTGCCAGCAGCTTGTACAGGGGAAGCGAGCAGTACTTC; cdr3_aa: CASSLYRGSEQYF
v_call: TRBV6-5; d_call: TRBD2; clone_size: few; j_call: TRBJ2-1; cdr3_nt: TGTGCCAGCAGGCTACTAGCGGCCAATGAGCAGTTCTTC; cdr3_aa: CASRLLAANEQFF
v_call: TRBV3-1/TRBV3-2; d_call: NA; clone_size: NA; j_call: TRBJ2-1; cdr3_nt: TGTGCCAGCAGCCAAGATGAGGCGTATTCCTTTTATAATGAGCAGTTCTTC; cdr3_aa: CASSQDEAYSFYNEQFF
v_call: TRBV18; d_call: TRBD2; clone_size: NA; j_call: TRBJ2-4; cdr3_nt: TGTGCCAGCTCCCCGGGACTAGCGGAAAACATTCAGTACTTC; cdr3_aa: CASSPGLAENIQYF
v_call: TRBV9; d_call: NA; clone_size: once; j_call: TRBJ2-1; cdr3_nt: TGTGCCAGCAGCCCGCGACTGAGCTCCTACAATGAGCAGTTCTTC; cdr3_aa: CASSPRLSSYNEQFF
v_call: TRBV5-1; d_call: NA; clone_size: NA; j_call: TRBJ2-5; cdr3_nt: TGCGCCAGCAGCCCCGGGACACTAGAGACCCAGTACTTC; cdr3_aa: CASSPGTLETQYF
v_call: TRBV7-8; d_call: NA; clone_size: NA; j_call: TRBJ2-7; cdr3_nt: TGTGCCAGCAGCCCCTTCTCGCGGCTACCGTACTTC; cdr3_aa: CASSPFSRLPYF
v_call: TRBV30; d_call: TRBD2; clone_size: NA; j_call: TRBJ2-6; cdr3_nt: TGTGCCTGGAACGGATTTCGGGGGGGCACTGGGGCCAACGTCCTGACTTTC; cdr3_aa: CAWNGFRGGTGANVLTF
v_call: TRBV2; d_call: TRBD2; clone_size: NA; j_call: TRBJ2-7; cdr3_nt: TGTGCAAGCGCCGAGCGGGGGGGGTACGAGCAGTACTTC; cdr3_aa: CASAERGGYEQYF
v_call: TRBV28; d_call: NA; clone_size: NA; j_call: TRBJ2-5; cdr3_nt: TGTGCCAGCAGTTTGCATACGGAAGAGACCCAGTACTTC; cdr3_aa: CASSLHTEETQYF
v_call: TRBV7-2; d_call: TRBD2; clone_size: once; j_call: TRBJ2-3; cdr3_nt: TGTGCCAGCAGCTTCCCCCCACCGGGTCGGGGGGATAGCACAGATACGCAGTATTTT; cdr3_aa: CASSFPPPGRGDSTDTQYF
v_call: TRBV11-2; d_call: NA; clone_size: NA; j_call: TRBJ2-3; cdr3_nt: TGTGCCAGCAGGAAGGGCGGGGGCTCGGATACGCAGTATTTT; cdr3_aa: CASRKGGGSDTQYF
v_call: TRBV25-1; d_call: NA; clone_size: NA; j_call: TRBJ2-3; cdr3_nt: TGTGCCAGCAGCGTGAGGTCTAGCACAGATACGCAGTATTTT; cdr3_aa: CASSVRSSTDTQYF
v_call: TRBV7-9; d_call: TRBD1; clone_size: NA; j_call: TRBJ2-5; cdr3_nt: TGTGCCAGCAGCTTAGCGCTTGGGACAGGGCGTGAGACCCAGTACTTC; cdr3_aa: CASSLALGTGRETQYF
v_call: TRBV28; d_call: TRBD1; clone_size: NA; j_call: TRBJ1-6; cdr3_nt: TGTGCCAGCTCAGGGGGTAACTCCTATAATTCACCCCTCCACTTT; cdr3_aa: CASSGGNSYNSPLHF
v_call: TRBV9; d_call: TRBD2; clone_size: once; j_call: TRBJ2-7; cdr3_nt: TGTGCCAGCAGCGCAGGACTAGCGGGAATCGAGCAGTACTTC; cdr3_aa: CASSAGLAGIEQYF
v_call: TRBV5-4; d_call: NA; clone_size: NA; j_call: TRBJ2-2; cdr3_nt: TGTGCCAGCAGCTCCCAGGCGAACACCGGGGAGCTGTTTTTT; cdr3_aa: CASSSQANTGELFF
v_call: TRBV7-6; d_call: NA; clone_size: NA; j_call: TRBJ2-7; cdr3_nt: TGTGCCAGCAGCCCAACAGGGTTCCACGAGCAGTACTTC; cdr3_aa: CASSPTGFHEQYF
v_call: TRBV2; d_call: TRBD1; clone_size: NA; j_call: TRBJ2-3; cdr3_nt: TGTGCCAGCAGTGAAACCCAGGGGGCTTACACAGATACGCAGTATTTT; cdr3_aa: CASSETQGAYTDTQYF
v_call: TRBV6-1; d_call: TRBD2; clone_size: NA; j_call: TRBJ2-7; cdr3_nt: TGTGCCAGCAGTGCCTCGGGGGAGCGGGGGATCTACGAGCAGTACTTC; cdr3_aa: CASSASGERGIYEQYF
v_call: TRBV4-2; d_call: NA; clone_size: NA; j_call: TRBJ2-7; cdr3_nt: TGTGCCAGCAGCCACCCTAGGGGACATCGAGATCGCTCCTACGAGCAGTACTTC; cdr3_aa: CASSHPRGHRDRSYEQYF
v_call: TRBV27; d_call: NA; clone_size: NA; j_call: TRBJ1-5; cdr3_nt: TGTGCCAGCAGTCTCGGGGGGGCTATAAAGCCCCAGCATTTT; cdr3_aa: CASSLGGAIKPQHF